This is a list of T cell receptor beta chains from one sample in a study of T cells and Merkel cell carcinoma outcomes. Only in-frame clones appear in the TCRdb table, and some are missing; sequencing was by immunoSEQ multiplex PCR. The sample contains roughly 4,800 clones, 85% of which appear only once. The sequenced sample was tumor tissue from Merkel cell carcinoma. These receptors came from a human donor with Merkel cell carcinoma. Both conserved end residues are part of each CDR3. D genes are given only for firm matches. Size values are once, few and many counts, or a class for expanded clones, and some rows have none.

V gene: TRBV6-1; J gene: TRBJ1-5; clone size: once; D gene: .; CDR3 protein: CASSVSSNQPQHF; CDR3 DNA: TGTGCCAGCAGTGTTAGTAGCAATCAGCCCCAGCATTTT
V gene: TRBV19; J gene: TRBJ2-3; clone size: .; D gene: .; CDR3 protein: CASSGSGIPDTQYF; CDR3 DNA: TGTGCCAGTAGTGGATCCGGGATACCAGATACGCAGTATTTT
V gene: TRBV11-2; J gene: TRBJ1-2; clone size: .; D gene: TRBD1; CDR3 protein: CANSLGQGVIGGYTF; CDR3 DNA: TGTGCCAACAGCTTAGGGCAGGGGGTGATCGGTGGCTACACCTTC
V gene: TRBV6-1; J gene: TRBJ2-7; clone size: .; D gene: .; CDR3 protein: CASISGLSYEQYF; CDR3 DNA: TGTGCCAGCATTTCGGGACTGAGCTACGAGCAGTACTTC
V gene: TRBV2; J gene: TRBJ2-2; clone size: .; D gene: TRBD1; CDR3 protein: CVSSASGTGTGELFF; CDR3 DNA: TGTGTCAGCAGTGCCTCCGGGACAGGGACCGGGGAGCTGTTTTTT
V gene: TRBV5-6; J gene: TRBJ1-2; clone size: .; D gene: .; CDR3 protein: CASSLGGNYGYTF; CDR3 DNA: TGTGCCAGCAGCTTGGGCGGCAACTATGGCTACACCTTC
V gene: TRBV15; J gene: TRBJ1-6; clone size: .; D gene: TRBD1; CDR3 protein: CVTSTIGQGSPLHF; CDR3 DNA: TGTGTCACCAGCACAATCGGACAGGGTTCACCCCTCCACTTT
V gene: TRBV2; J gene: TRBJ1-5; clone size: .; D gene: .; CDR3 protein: CASSSESQPQHF; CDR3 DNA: TGTGCCAGCAGTTCGGAGAGTCAGCCCCAGCATTTT
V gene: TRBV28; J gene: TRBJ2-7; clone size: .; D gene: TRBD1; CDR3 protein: CASSFRGPMSYEQYF; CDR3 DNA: TGTGCCAGCAGTTTCAGGGGGCCTATGAGCTACGAGCAGTACTTC
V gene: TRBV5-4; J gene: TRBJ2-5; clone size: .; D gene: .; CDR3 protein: CASSLGTGVGKETQYF; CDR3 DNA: TGTGCCAGCAGCTTAGGAACTGGGGTAGGGAAGGAGACCCAGTACTTC
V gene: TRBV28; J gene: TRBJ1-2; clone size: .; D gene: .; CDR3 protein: CASSLLSNYGYTF; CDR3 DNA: TGTGCCAGCAGTTTATTGAGTAACTATGGCTACACCTTC
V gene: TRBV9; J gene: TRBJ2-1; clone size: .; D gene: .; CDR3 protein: CATRGGPYNEQFF; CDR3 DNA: TGTGCCACCCGAGGGGGGCCCTACAATGAGCAGTTCTTC
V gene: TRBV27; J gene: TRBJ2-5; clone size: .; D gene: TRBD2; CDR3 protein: CASSLYLEAGGLEKQYF; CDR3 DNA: TGTGCCAGCAGTTTATATCTAGAGGCGGGAGGGCTTGAAAAGCAGTACTTC
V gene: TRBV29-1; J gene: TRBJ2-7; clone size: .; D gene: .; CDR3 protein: CSVEDGTYEQYF; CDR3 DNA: TGCAGCGTTGAAGACGGTACCTACGAGCAGTATTTC
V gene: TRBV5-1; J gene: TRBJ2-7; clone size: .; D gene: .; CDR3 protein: CASSLSQGRTYEQYF; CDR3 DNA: TGCGCCAGCAGCTTAAGCCAGGGGAGGACCTACGAGCAGTACTTC
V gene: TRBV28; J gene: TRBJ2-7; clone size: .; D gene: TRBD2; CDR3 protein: CASSLAGGGEQYF; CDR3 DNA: TGTGCCAGCAGTCTAGCGGGAGGCGGCGAGCAGTACTTC
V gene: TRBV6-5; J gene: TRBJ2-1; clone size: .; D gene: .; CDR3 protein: CASSYGEQFF; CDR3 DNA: TGTGCCAGCAGTTACGGTGAGCAGTTCTTC
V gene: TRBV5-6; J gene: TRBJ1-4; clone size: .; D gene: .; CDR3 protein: CASSLAPGSNEKLFF; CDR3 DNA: TGTGCCAGCAGCTTGGCCCCAGGGAGTAATGAAAAACTGTTTTTT
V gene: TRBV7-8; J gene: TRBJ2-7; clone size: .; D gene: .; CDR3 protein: CASSFGLATNEQYF; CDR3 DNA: TGTGCCAGCAGCTTTGGGCTAGCTACCAACGAGCAATACTTC
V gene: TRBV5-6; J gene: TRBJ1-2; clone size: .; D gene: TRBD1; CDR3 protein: CASSTGQNYGYTF; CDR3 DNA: TGTGCCAGCAGCACGGGACAGAACTATGGCTACACCTTC
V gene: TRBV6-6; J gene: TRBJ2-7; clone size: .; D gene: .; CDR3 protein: CASSYSRITVAYEQYF; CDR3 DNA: TGTGCCAGCAGTTACTCGCGGATTACTGTGGCATACGAGCAGTACTTC
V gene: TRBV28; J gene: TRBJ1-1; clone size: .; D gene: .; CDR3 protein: CASSLPVTGNTEAFF; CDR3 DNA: TGTGCCAGCAGCTTACCCGTCACAGGAAACACTGAAGCTTTCTTT
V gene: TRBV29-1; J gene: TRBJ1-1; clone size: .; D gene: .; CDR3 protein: CSVRDGTEAFF; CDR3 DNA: TGCAGCGTTCGAGATGGGACTGAAGCTTTCTTT
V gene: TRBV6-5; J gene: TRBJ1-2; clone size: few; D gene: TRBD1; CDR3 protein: CASRGTGLNYGYTF; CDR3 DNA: TGTGCCAGCAGGGGGACAGGGTTAAACTATGGCTACACCTTC
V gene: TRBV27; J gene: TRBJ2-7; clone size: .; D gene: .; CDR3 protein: CASRHDSNPYEQYF; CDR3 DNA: TGTGCCAGCAGGCACGACAGTAACCCCTACGAGCAGTACTTC
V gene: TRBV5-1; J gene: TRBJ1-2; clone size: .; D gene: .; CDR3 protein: CASSAGKPPPGDYGYTF; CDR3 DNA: TGCGCCAGCAGCGCGGGGAAACCCCCCCCCGGTGATTATGGCTACACCTTC